This T cell receptor beta chain stems from a study of cytomegalovirus exposure and HLA in healthy donors. PCR primers comprised 60 Vbeta and 13 Jbeta primers. TCRdb's table, derived via immunoSEQ multiplex PCR, lists solely in-frame clones and lacks some. Of more than 95,000 clones listed, about 15% are singletons. The CDR3 sequence is 15 residues long. Germline V gene data show CDR1 as SGHRS and CDR2 as YFSETQ. The J segment lost 2 bases and the V segment lost 0 bases, leaving 3 bases of the junction unmatched. The genes are TRBV5-1 and TRBJ1-2, with TRBD1 matching 8 bases. This TCR was sampled from a female donor in good health and CMV-seronegative. Sequencing was carried out using PBMCs. Written as DNA, the CDR3 is TGCGCCAGCAGCTTGGCGGCAGGGGGCAACTATGGCTACACCTTC. Translating it yields CASSLAAGGNYGYTF.